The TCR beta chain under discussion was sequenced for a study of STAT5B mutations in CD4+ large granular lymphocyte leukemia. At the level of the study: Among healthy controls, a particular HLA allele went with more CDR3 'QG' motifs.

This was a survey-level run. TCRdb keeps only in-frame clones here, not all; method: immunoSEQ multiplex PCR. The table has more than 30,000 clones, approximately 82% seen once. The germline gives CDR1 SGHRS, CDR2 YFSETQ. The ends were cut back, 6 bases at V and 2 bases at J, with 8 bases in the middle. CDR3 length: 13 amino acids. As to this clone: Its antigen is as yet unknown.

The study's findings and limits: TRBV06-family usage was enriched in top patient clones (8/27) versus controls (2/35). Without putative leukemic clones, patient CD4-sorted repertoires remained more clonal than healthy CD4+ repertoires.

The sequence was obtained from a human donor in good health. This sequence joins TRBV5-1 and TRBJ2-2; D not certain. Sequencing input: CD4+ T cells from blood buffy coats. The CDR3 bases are TGCGCCAGCAATCCGGCTAACACCGGGGAGCTGTTTTTT. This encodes CASNPANTGELFF.